The entry below gives a single T cell receptor (beta chain) sequence along with its context. Its antigen remains unknown. CDR3 length: 16 residues. Unmatched junction bases numbered 4, after V lost 0 bases and J lost 7 bases. Germline assignment: CDR1 MGHRA and CDR2 YSYEKL. The data were taken from a study of glioma-infiltrating T cells after dendritic cell vaccination. As for the study in general: Autologous tumor lysate-pulsed dendritic cell vaccination was given between the early 2000s and the early 2010s. At biweekly intervals, patients got three intradermal dendritic cell vaccine injections. Study results and caveats: Survival was not directly related to TCR clonality in these patients.

This table comes from immunoSEQ multiplex PCR, and its TCRdb copy is limited to in-frame clones, with some not included. Of more than 95,000 clones listed, about 90% are singletons. Time point: after dendritic cell vaccination, including at tumor progression/relapse. PBMC sampling occurred before vaccination, two weeks after the third dose, and at progression. The sample was blood, taken after dendritic cell vaccination. J is TRBJ2-5 and V is TRBV4-1, with TRBD2 identical over 14 bases. The sequence was collected from a human donor with glioblastoma. This chain's CDR3 is CASSQEGLAGEGTQYF. The CDR3 DNA sequence: TGCGCCAGCAGCCAAGAGGGACTAGCGGGAGAGGGGACCCAGTACTTC.